The 29 T cell receptor beta chains below were found in one sample sequenced in a study of blood T cell repertoires in COVID-19. Repertoires were generated with immunoSEQ multiplex PCR, while TCRdb's copy carries only in-frame clones and drops some. The table records nearly 95,000 clones, 90% of them present only once. The specimen sequenced was peripheral blood. These receptors were taken from a human donor with active COVID-19. The donor label of this sample is uncertain.

This chain connects TRBV7-8 to TRBJ2-3, with 9 bases matching TRBD1. Germline V lookup: CDR1 SGHVS, CDR2 FQNEAQ. The CDR3 is 20 residues long. Trimming removed 5 bases from V and 1 base from J; junction bases left unmatched: 19. In DNA form, the CDR3 reads TGTGCCAGCAGCCTTCACAGGGACAGGGCCTCGCCCTTGGGCACAGATACGCAGTATTTT. Translating gives CASSLHRDRASPLGTDTQYF.

The chain is built from TRBV9 and TRBJ1-2; D is undetermined. The ends were cut back, 0 bases at V and 2 bases at J, with 5 bases in the middle. The CDR3 has 13 amino acids. Germline CDR1 reads SGDLS; CDR2 reads YYNGEE. This CDR3 reads CASSVGGNYGYTF. CDR3 nucleotide sequence: TGTGCCAGCAGCGTAGGAGGGAACTATGGCTACACCTTC.

The chain employs TRBV6-5 and TRBJ2-7, with TRBD1 identical over 7 bases. Germline V gives CDR1 MNHEY, CDR2 SVGAGI. The CDR3 loop spans 12 amino acids. The J segment lost 3 bases and the V segment lost 8 bases, leaving 4 bases of the junction unmatched. This CDR3 reads CASGTAFYEQYF. Written as DNA, the CDR3 is TGTGCCAGCGGGACAGCATTCTACGAGCAGTACTTC.

The chain is built from TRBV7-3 and TRBJ2-1, with D unresolved. The CDR3 extends over 14 amino acids. Trimming removed 5 bases at V and 8 bases at J, with 16 bases between. Germline V CDR1 and CDR2: SGHTA, FQGTGA. CDR3 nucleotides: TGTGCCAGCAGCCCTCGCCTAGACTCCGATGAGCAGTTCTTC. Translation gives CASSPRLDSDEQFF.

This clone was recorded only once. J is TRBJ2-4 and V is TRBV6-2 or TRBV6-3, with D uncertain. The germline V gene encodes CDR1 MNHEY and CDR2 SVGEGT. V was clipped by 0 bases and J by 0 bases, with 12 bases between them. CDR3 length: 17 amino acids. CDR3 sequence: CASSYSSQVLAKNIQYF. The CDR3 coding sequence is TGTGCCAGCAGTTACTCGAGTCAGGTGCTAGCCAAAAACATTCAGTACTTC.

The V and J genes are TRBV6-5 and TRBJ1-4; maybe TRBD1 (6 bases). Trimming left V 8 bases short and J 5 bases short, with 12 bases between. Germline values: CDR1 MNHEY, CDR2 SVGAGI. This CDR3 has 13 amino acids. The CDR3 DNA sequence: TGTGCCAGCTCGGGACAAGGGAATGAAAAACTGTTTTTT. The encoded protein is CASSGQGNEKLFF.

The J gene is TRBJ2-7, the V gene TRBV4-2; a possible D gene is TRBD2 (5 bases). Per the germline V gene, CDR1 is LGHNA and CDR2 is YNFKEQ. The germline V and J ends were trimmed by 0 bases and 7 bases, with 10 bases remaining between them. The CDR3 sequence is 13 residues long. The CDR3 is CASSQDIKREQYF. As DNA, the CDR3 is TGTGCCAGCAGCCAAGATATTAAGCGGGAGCAGTACTTC.

The gene calls are TRBV7-9 and TRBJ1-2, with 8 bases fitting TRBD1. From germline, CDR1 is SEHNR and CDR2 FQNEAQ (reference sequence). Trimming removed 2 bases from V and 3 bases from J; junction bases left unmatched: 8. There are 16 residues in the CDR3. The chain's CDR3 is CASSLSGTGTYYGYTF. In DNA, the CDR3 is TGTGCCAGCAGCTTATCTGGGACAGGCACGTACTATGGCTACACCTTC. Drawing the rest from reference TRBV7-9 and TRBJ1-2, the complete variable domain is DTGVSQNPRHKITKRGQNVTFRCDPISEHNRLYWYRQTLGQGPEFLTYFQNEAQLEKSRLLSDRFSAERPKGSFSTLEIQRTEQGDSAMYLCASSLSGTGTYYGYTFGSGTRLTVV.

A word on this clone: The DNA is omitted, as the CDR3 cannot be located on it reliably, and the CDR3 follows TCRdb's listing. The chain couples TRBV7-9 to TRBJ2-2; the table's D gene call, TRBD2, was not cross checked with the DNA. Germline values: CDR1 SEHNR, CDR2 FQNEAQ (reference sequence). A total of 14 residues make up the CDR3, ends included. The chain's CDR3 is CASFWRGPGGELFF.

The chain couples TRBV4-3 to TRBJ2-2, with 7 bases identical to TRBD1. Germline-derived CDR1 and CDR2 are LGHNA and YSLEER. The CDR3 length is 19 residues. Trimming removed 1 base from V and 0 bases from J; junction bases left unmatched: 11. As DNA, the CDR3 is TGCGCCAGCAGCCAAGGGGCAGTGGGACAGTTCGCGAACACCGGGGAGCTGTTTTTT. It yields the protein CASSQGAVGQFANTGELFF.

The chain combines TRBV7-2 with TRBJ2-1; the D gene is possibly TRBD2 (7 bases). The germline CDR1 and CDR2 sequences are SGHTA and FQGNSA. The CDR3 is made up of 14 amino acids. Trimming stripped 5 bases from V and 5 bases from J, with 13 bases between. In nucleotides, the CDR3 is TGTGCCAGCAGCGGGGGGGGCCGACACAATGAGCAGTTCTTC. Residues: CASSGGGRHNEQFF.

This clone appeared a single time. The chain links TRBV23-1 to TRBJ2-7; no reliable D call. TRBV23-1 is flagged as an ORF with uncertain function. V was trimmed by 3 bases and J by 2 bases, leaving 17 bases between them. The CDR3 is 16 amino acids. CDR3 sequence (DNA): TGCGCCAGCAGTCATCCACGACACATCTCTACCTACGAGCAGTACTTC. Residues: CASSHPRHISTYEQYF.

For the CDR3, the DNA is TGTGCCAGCAGCTTGGTTGTATCGGGGGTTACTGAAGCTTTCTTT. It encodes CASSLVVSGVTEAFF. The chain joins TRBV7-2 to TRBJ1-1, with TRBD1 as a possible D gene (5 bases). The V end lost 3 bases, the J end lost 5 bases, and 16 bases lay between the germline ends. CDR1 and CDR2 from the germline V gene are SGHTA and FQGNSA. This CDR3 spans 15 amino acids.

The chain recombines TRBV7-8 with TRBJ2-3; 12 nucleotides agree with TRBD1. From germline, CDR1 is SGHVS and CDR2 FQNEAQ. The CDR3 extends over 18 amino acids. The V segment lost 2 bases and the J segment 0 bases; nucleotides outside the gene matches: 6. The CDR3 DNA is TGTGCCAGCAGCTTACGGGACAGGGGGCCTCGTAGCACAGATACGCAGTATTTT. This encodes CASSLRDRGPRSTDTQYF.

The chain is built from TRBV5-1 and TRBJ1-3; tentatively, D is TRBD1 (6 bases). The CDR3 contains 13 residues. Germline CDR1 and CDR2: SGHRS and YFSETQ. V lost 9 bases, J lost 4 bases, and 14 bases lay in between. DNA of the CDR3: TGCGCCACCACGGACAGTCCAGGAAACACCATATATTTT. This gives the protein CATTDSPGNTIYF.

The chain has TRBV4-1 and TRBJ2-7; 7 nucleotides match TRBD2. Trimming at V came to 3 bases and at J to 0 bases, leaving 2 bases not matched to a gene. Per the germline V gene, CDR1 is MGHRA and CDR2 is YSYEKL. This CDR3 comprises 14 residues. The CDR3 is CASSHRTSSYEQYF. The DNA for the CDR3 is TGCGCCAGCAGCCACCGGACTAGCTCCTACGAGCAGTACTTC.

The chain is built from TRBV11-2 and TRBJ2-7, with D maybe TRBD2 (6 bases). This CDR3 has 14 amino acids. Trimming took off 5 bases at V and 2 bases at J, with 13 bases between the two ends. Germline CDR1 reads SGHAT; CDR2 reads FQNNGV. CDR3 bases: TGTGCCAGCAGCCCAGTGCGGGGAGCCTACGAGCAGTACTTC. Its protein is CASSPVRGAYEQYF.

This rearrangement joins TRBV5-6 to TRBJ1-3, with D possibly TRBD1 on 5 matching bases. Trimming removed 4 bases at V and 4 bases at J, with 18 bases between. The length of the CDR3 is 16 residues. Germline loops: CDR1 SGHDT, CDR2 YYEEEE. The DNA for the CDR3 is TGTGCCAGCAGCGGAGAATGGACACTTCTGGGAAACACCATATATTTT. This gives the protein CASSGEWTLLGNTIYF.

V usage is TRBV19 and J usage is TRBJ2-7; D perhaps matches TRBD2 (6 bases). The CDR3 loop spans 13 amino acids. The germline gives CDR1 LNHDA, CDR2 SQIVND (reference sequence). V lost 4 bases, J lost 3 bases, and 10 bases lay in between. Written as DNA, the CDR3 is TGTGCCAGTAGTAGTTTAGCGGTCTACGAGCAGTACTTC. Translation: CASSSLAVYEQYF.

The V call is TRBV4-2, the J call TRBJ1-5; D not resolved. Germline CDR1 LGHNA, CDR2 YNFKEQ. The CDR3 consists of 15 residues. Deletions cut 1 base from V and 5 bases from J, with 12 bases between. The CDR3 reads CASSQVTGKDQPQHF. The CDR3 coding sequence is TGTGCCAGCAGCCAAGTAACGGGAAAAGATCAGCCCCAGCATTTT.

Regarding this clone: This CDR3 is also generated by other DNA sequences in the sample. V usage is TRBV20-1 and J usage is TRBJ2-7; TRBD2 aligns across 7 bases. Unmatched junction bases numbered 5, after V lost 3 bases and J lost 0 bases. Germline CDR1 reads DFQATT; CDR2 reads SNEGSKA (reference sequence). The CDR3 length is 14 residues. As DNA, the CDR3 is TGCAGTGCTAGTATGACGGGGGGCTCCTACGAGCAGTACTTC. This sequence encodes CSASMTGGSYEQYF.

V and J are TRBV27 and TRBJ1-1; perhaps TRBD1 as D (5 bases). In germline, CDR1 is MNHEY, CDR2 SMNVEV (reference sequence). The CDR3 sequence is 14 residues long. V lost 6 bases and J lost 4, with 15 bases in between. Written as DNA, the CDR3 is TGTGCCAGCAGAAGGGGTGGTTCATCCACTGAAGCTTTCTTT. As protein: CASRRGGSSTEAFF.

The rearrangement joins TRBV10-3 to TRBJ2-1; 7 bases agree with TRBD1. CDR1 is ENHRY and CDR2 is SYGVKD in the germline V gene. There are 16 residues in the CDR3. Trimming cost V 6 bases and J 0 bases; bases outside gene matches: 8. The DNA for the CDR3 is TGTGCCATCAGCCACCAGACAGGGAGCTCCTACAATGAGCAGTTCTTC. Translating it yields CAISHQTGSSYNEQFF.

The rearrangement links TRBV4-3 to TRBJ1-1; D remains unclear. This CDR3 region has 13 residues. The V gene's germline CDR1 is LGHNA and CDR2 YSLEER. V lost 0 bases and J lost 8, with 10 bases in between. The CDR3 region is CASSQDRGWEAFF. The CDR3, as DNA: TGCGCCAGCAGCCAAGACCGGGGTTGGGAAGCTTTCTTT.

The chain joins TRBV25-1 to TRBJ2-7, with a tentative D call TRBD1 (5 bases). CDR3 length equals 14 residues. The germline CDR1 and CDR2 sequences are MGHDK and SYGVNS. Trimming took 6 bases from V and 1 from J, leaving 13 bases between them. The CDR3 DNA follows: TGTGCCAGCAGAGGGGAAAGTCGGTCCTACGAGCAGTACTTC. This translates into CASRGESRSYEQYF.

A few counts support this clone. V and J are TRBV19 and TRBJ2-7, with 10 bases aligning to TRBD1. CDR3 length: 15 amino acids. The germline V gene encodes CDR1 LNHDA and CDR2 SQIVND (reference sequence). Germline trimming cut 3 bases from V and 2 bases from J; bases unmatched to any gene: 4. The CDR3 region has the DNA TGTGCCAGTAGTATTCGACAGGGGGCAGCCTACGAGCAGTACTTC. Its translation: CASSIRQGAAYEQYF.

The chain combines TRBV19 with TRBJ2-3, with 8 positions matching TRBD1. CDR1 and CDR2 from the germline V gene are LNHDA and SQIVND (reference sequence). V was pared by 3 bases and J by 4 bases, with 6 bases of the junction left unmatched. The CDR3 length is 15 residues. The CDR3 here is CASSIYRGASDTQYF. The DNA of the CDR3 is TGTGCCAGTAGTATTTACAGGGGGGCCTCAGATACGCAGTATTTT.

The chain joins TRBV4-2 to TRBJ1-2; D is uncertain. The ends were cut back, 0 bases at V and 8 bases at J, with 13 bases in the middle. Looked up from germline, CDR1 is LGHNA and CDR2 is YNFKEQ. This CDR3 has 14 residues. The chain's CDR3 is CASSQEVTRSGYTF. As DNA, the CDR3 is TGTGCCAGCAGCCAAGAAGTGACGAGGAGCGGCTACACCTTC.

The chain combines TRBV7-2 with TRBJ1-1, with a tentative D call TRBD1 (5 bases). Germline CDR1 and CDR2: SGHTA and FQGNSA. This CDR3 contains 15 residues. The germline V and J ends were trimmed by 8 bases and 4 bases, with 20 bases remaining between them. The CDR3 spells CASAILGALSTEAFF. The CDR3 bases are TGTGCCAGCGCTATTTTAGGGGCCTTGAGCACTGAAGCTTTCTTT.